This record looks at one TCR beta chain sequence and its context. The entry originates in a study of blood T cell repertoires in COVID-19. The ends were cut back, 4 bases at V and 5 bases at J, with 15 bases in the middle. This CDR3 is 14 amino acids long. From germline, CDR1 is SGHRS and CDR2 YFSETQ. The study assigned cohorts using participant-reported clinical history. Data came from immunoSEQ multiplex PCR; TCRdb stores just in-frame clones and leaves some out. This table holds some 200,000 clones, 87% found once. The source material was PBMCs or T cells enriched from blood (not recorded which). This chain connects TRBV5-1 to TRBJ1-2, with no clear D. The source is a woman aged 25 to 39 who had recovered from COVID-19. For the CDR3, the DNA is TGCGCCAGCAGCGTGGAGAGGCCTATTTATGGCTACACCTTC. Its protein is CASSVERPIYGYTF.